The clone carrying this T cell receptor (beta chain) was seen only a few times. Its antigen is as yet unknown. The trim removed 4 bases at V and 1 base at J, leaving 13 bases unmatched. CDR3 length equals 18 residues. CDR1 and CDR2 (germline): MNHEY, SMNVEV (reference sequence). MiXCR, applied by TCRdb to the reads, yields one record per CDR3 protein. The table shows around 71,000 distinct CDR3 sequences, with around 40% occurring only once. The data are from a study of T cell repertoires in cytomegalovirus infection. Overall study results and limits: Using cumulative public TCR beta family frequency, the authors identified those who carried CMV together with the relevant HLA.

The sequence came from a human donor in good health (CMV status not recorded). Some clones in this sample may be carry-over from other donors' samples. The sequencing here drew on CD8+ T cells from cultured PBMCs, taken from culture after CMV antigen stimulation. This chain connects TRBV27 to TRBJ2-3; 8 nucleotides agree with TRBD1. The CDR3 sequence: CASSYQTGERWGTDTQYF. CDR3 DNA sequence: TGTGCCAGCAGTTATCAGACAGGGGAGCGCTGGGGCACAGATACGCAGTATTTT.